Described below is a single T cell receptor (beta chain) sequence and its context. The target antigen is unknown. V dropped 5 bases and J dropped 0 bases, with 7 bases sitting between them. The CDR3 consists of 13 residues. CDR1 and CDR2 from the germline V gene are SNHLY and FYNNEI. Measured with immunoSEQ multiplex PCR; TCRdb has only the in-frame clones, and not every one. The repertoire has fewer than 200,000 clones, approximately 92% of them found once; the top ten carry 1% to 1.5%. The data were taken from a study of T cell responses to AZD1222 COVID-19 vaccine. Points from the study as a whole: Only five or six individuals given AZD1222 were seropositive at baseline. After the peak T cell response, and only then, were repertoires sampled. Females outnumbered males among donors, who were mostly white British; clonal diversity was possibly underestimated. Vaccine-associated CD4 TCRs ranged over spike, dominating at 160-218 and 743-854.

The material was peripheral blood, obtained on day 0 of AZD1222 vaccination. This TCR was sampled from an adult in good health. V gene TRBV2 combines with J gene TRBJ1-2; D is perhaps TRBD1 (5 bases). CDR3 loop: CASSRDSNYGYTF. The CDR3 DNA follows: TGTGCCAGCAGTCGGGACTCTAACTATGGCTACACCTTC.